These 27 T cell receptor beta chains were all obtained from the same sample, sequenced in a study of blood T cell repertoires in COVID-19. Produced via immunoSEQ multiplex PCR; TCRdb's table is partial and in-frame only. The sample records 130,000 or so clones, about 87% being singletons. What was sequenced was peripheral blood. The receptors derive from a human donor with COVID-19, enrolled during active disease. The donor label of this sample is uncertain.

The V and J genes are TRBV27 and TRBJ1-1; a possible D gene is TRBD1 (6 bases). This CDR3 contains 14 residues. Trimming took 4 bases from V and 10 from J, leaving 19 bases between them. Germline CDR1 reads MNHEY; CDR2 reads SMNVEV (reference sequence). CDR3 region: CASSSGSGALGAFF. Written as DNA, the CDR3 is TGTGCCAGCAGTTCGGGTTCAGGGGCGCTTGGAGCTTTCTTT.

The CDR3 DNA reads as TGTGCCAGCCTACAGGGGGACACTGAAGCTTTCTTT. It translates to CASLQGDTEAFF. The chain has TRBV2 and TRBJ1-1; the match to TRBD1 covers 8 bases. The CDR3 spans 12 residues. Losses at the gene ends were 8 bases for V and 3 bases for J; bases not matched to a gene: 2. CDR1 is SNHLY, CDR2 FYNNEI, per germline.

Written as DNA, the CDR3 is TGTGCCAGCAGTGAACGGGTCAGGGGTATTCAGTACTTC. Residues: CASSERVRGIQYF. The chain couples TRBV25-1 to TRBJ2-4; a possible D gene is TRBD1 (6 bases). The germline gives CDR1 MGHDK, CDR2 SYGVNS. This CDR3 is built from 13 residues. Trimming took off 2 bases at V and 10 bases at J, with 12 bases between the two ends.

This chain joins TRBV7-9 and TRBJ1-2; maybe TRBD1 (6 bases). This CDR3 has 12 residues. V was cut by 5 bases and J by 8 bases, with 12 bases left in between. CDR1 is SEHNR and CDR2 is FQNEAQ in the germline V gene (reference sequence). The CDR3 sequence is CASSDQGQGYTF. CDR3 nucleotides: TGTGCCAGCAGCGACCAGGGGCAAGGCTACACCTTC.

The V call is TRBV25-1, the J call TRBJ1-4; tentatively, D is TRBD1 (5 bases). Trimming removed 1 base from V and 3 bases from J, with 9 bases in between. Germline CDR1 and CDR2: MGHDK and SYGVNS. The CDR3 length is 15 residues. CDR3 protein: CASSESGRANEKLFF. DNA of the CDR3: TGTGCCAGCAGTGAATCAGGCAGGGCTAATGAAAAACTGTTTTTT.

CDR3 protein: CASSYSKGREAFF. For the CDR3, the DNA is TGTGCCAGCAGTTACTCAAAGGGGCGTGAAGCTTTCTTT. The chain carries TRBV6-5 and TRBJ1-1; the D gene is possibly TRBD1 (5 bases). With 0 bases removed from V and 7 bases from J, the gap between germline ends came to 9 bases. The CDR3 is made up of 13 amino acids. Looked up from germline, CDR1 is MNHEY and CDR2 is SVGAGI.

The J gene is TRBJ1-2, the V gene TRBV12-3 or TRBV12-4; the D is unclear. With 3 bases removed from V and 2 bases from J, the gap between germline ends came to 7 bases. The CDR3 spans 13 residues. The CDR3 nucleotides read TGTGCCAGCAGTTTTGGGCCGAACTATGGCTACACCTTC. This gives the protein CASSFGPNYGYTF.

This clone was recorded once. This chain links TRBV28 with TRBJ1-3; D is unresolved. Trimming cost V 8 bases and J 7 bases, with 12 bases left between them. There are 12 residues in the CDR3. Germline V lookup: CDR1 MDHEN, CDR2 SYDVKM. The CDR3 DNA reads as TGTGCCAGCGCCAGGCGTGGGAACACCATATATTTT. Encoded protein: CASARRGNTIYF.

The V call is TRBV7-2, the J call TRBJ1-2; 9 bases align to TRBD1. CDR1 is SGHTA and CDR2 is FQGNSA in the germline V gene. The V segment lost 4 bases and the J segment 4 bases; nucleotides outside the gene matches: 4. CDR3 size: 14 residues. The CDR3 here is CASSSGTGTYGYTF. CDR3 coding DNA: TGTGCCAGCAGCTCCGGGACAGGGACCTATGGCTACACCTTC.

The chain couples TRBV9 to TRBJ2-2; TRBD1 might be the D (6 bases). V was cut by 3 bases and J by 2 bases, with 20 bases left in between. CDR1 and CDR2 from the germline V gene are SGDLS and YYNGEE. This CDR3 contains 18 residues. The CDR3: CASSATPPGQFNTGELFF. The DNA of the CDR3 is TGTGCCAGCAGCGCAACTCCCCCGGGACAATTCAACACCGGGGAGCTGTTTTTT.

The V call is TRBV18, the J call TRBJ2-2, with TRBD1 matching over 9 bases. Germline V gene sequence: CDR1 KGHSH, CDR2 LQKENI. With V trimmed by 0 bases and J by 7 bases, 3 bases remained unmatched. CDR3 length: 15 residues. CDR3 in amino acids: CASSPPGQGGGELFF. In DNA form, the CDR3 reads TGTGCCAGCTCACCACCGGGACAGGGCGGCGGGGAGCTGTTTTTT.

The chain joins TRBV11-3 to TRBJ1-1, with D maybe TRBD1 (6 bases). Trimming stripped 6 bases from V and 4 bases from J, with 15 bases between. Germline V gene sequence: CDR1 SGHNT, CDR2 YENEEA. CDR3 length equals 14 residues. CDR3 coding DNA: TGTGCCAGCAGGTTGGGGGGGCTATTCACTGAAGCTTTCTTT. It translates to CASRLGGLFTEAFF. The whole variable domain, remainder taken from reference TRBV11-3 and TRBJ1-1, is EAGVVQSPRYKIIEKKQPVAFWCNPISGHNTLYWYLQNLGQGPELLIRYENEEAVDDSQLPKDRFSAERLKGVDSTLKIQPAELGDSAVYLCASRLGGLFTEAFFGQGTRLTVV.

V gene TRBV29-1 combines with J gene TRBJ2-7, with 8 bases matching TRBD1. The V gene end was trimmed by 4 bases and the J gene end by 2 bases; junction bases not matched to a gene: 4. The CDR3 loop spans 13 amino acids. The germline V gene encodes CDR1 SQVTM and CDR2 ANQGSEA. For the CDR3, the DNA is TGCAGCGTTGGAGGACAGGGTGCCTACGAGCAGTACTTC. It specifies CSVGGQGAYEQYF.

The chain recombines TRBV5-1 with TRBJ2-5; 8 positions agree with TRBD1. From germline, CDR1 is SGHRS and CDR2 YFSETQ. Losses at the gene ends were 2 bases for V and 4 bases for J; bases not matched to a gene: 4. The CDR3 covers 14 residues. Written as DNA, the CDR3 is TGCGCCAGCAGCTTTGACAGGGGTCGAGAGACCCAGTACTTC. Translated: CASSFDRGRETQYF.

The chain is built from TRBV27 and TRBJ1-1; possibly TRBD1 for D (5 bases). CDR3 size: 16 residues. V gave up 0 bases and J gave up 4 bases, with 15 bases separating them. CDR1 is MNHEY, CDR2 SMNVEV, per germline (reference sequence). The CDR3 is CASSLSIPGFITEAFF. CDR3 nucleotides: TGTGCCAGCAGTTTATCGATACCAGGGTTTATCACTGAAGCTTTCTTT.

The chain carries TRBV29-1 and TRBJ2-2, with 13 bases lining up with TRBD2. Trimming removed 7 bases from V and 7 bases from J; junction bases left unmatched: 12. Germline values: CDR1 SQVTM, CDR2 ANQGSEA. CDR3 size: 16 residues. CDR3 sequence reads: CSADTGTSGVGGELFF. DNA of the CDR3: TGCAGCGCGGATACCGGGACTAGCGGGGTAGGCGGGGAGCTGTTTTTT.

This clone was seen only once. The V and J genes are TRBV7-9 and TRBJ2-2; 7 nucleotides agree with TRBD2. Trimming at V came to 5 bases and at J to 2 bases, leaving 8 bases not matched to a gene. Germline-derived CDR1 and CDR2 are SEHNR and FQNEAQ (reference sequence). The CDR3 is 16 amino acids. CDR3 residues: CASSPSGTANTGELFF. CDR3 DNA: TGTGCCAGCAGCCCAAGCGGGACGGCCAACACCGGGGAGCTGTTTTTT.

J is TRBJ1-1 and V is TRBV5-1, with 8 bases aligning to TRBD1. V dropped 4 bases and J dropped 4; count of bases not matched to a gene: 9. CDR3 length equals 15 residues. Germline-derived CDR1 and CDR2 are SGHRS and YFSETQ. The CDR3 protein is CASSPTMDRVTEAFF. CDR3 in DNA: TGCGCCAGCAGCCCCACTATGGACAGGGTCACTGAAGCTTTCTTT.

In DNA form, the CDR3 reads TGCGCCAGCAGCCAGAGACAGGGTGATGATTCACCCCTCCACTTT. Protein: CASSQRQGDDSPLHF. V usage is TRBV5-1 and J usage is TRBJ1-6; 7 bases match TRBD1. This CDR3 has 15 residues. With 4 bases clipped from V and 8 bases from J, the junction kept 9 bases outside the gene matches. Germline V CDR1 and CDR2: SGHRS, YFSETQ.

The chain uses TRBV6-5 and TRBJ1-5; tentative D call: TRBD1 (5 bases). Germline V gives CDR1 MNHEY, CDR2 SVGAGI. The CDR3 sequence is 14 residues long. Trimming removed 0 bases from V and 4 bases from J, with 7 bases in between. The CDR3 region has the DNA TGTGCCAGCAGTTACTCAGCAGGGAATCAGCCCCAGCATTTT. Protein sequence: CASSYSAGNQPQHF.

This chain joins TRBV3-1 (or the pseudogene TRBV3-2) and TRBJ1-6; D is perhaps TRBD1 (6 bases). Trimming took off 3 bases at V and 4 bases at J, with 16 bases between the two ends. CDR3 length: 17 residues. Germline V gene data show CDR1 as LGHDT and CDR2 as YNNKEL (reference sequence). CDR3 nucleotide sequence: TGTGCCAGCAGCCAGGCCCCTGAGAGGGGGTATAATTCACCCCTCCACTTT. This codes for CASSQAPERGYNSPLHF.

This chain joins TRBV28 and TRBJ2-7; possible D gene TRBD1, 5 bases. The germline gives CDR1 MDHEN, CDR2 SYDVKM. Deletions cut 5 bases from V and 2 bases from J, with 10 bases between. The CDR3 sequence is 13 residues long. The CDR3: CASSLDSPYEQYF. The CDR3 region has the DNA TGTGCCAGCAGTCTTGACAGTCCCTACGAGCAGTACTTC.

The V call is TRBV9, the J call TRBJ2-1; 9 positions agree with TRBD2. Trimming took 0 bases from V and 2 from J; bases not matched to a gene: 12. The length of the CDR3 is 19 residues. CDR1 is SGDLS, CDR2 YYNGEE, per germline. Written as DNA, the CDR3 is TGTGCCAGCAGCGTAGTCGGTTCGGGAGCGGGAGGACCCTACAATGAGCAGTTCTTC. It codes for CASSVVGSGAGGPYNEQFF.

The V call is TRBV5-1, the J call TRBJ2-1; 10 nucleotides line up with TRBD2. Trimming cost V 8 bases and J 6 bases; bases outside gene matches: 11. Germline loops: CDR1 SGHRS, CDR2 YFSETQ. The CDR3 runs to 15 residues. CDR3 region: CASTKREGWGNEQFF. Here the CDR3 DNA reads TGCGCCAGTACAAAGCGGGAGGGATGGGGCAATGAGCAGTTCTTC.

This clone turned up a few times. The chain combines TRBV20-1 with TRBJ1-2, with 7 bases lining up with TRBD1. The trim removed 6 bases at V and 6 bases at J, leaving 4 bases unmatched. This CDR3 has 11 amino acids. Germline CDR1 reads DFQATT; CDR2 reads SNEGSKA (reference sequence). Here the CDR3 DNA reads TGCAGTGCCAAGCAGGGGGATGGCTACACCTTC. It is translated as CSAKQGDGYTF.

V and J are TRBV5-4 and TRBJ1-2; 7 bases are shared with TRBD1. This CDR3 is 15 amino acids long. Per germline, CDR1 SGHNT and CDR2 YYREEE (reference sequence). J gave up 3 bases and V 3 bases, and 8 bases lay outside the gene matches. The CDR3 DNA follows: TGTGCCAGCAGCTCCAAACAGGGGAACCACTATGGCTACACCTTC. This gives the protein CASSSKQGNHYGYTF.

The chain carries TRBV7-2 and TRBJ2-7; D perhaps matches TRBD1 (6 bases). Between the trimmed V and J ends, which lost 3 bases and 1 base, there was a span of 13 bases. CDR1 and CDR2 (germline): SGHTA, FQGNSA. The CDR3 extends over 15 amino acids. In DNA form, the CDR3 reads TGTGCCAGCAGCTTGGGACAATTCTCTTCCTACGAGCAGTACTTC. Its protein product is CASSLGQFSSYEQYF.